The 31 T cell receptor beta chains presented below share a single source sample, sequenced in a study of shared clonotypes between healthy human individuals. The table came from immunoSEQ multiplex PCR; TCRdb's copy has only in-frame clones and leaves some out. The sample has 1 million to 1.2 million clones; 60% to 80% are singletons. The sequencing input was memory CD4+ T cells from PBMCs. Indicated subset: CD45RA-negative fraction. These receptor sequences come from a man aged 18 to 30 in good health. Some clones in this sample may be carry-over from other donors' samples.

As for this clone: Other DNA sequences in this sample translate to the same CDR3. V usage is TRBV15 and J usage is TRBJ2-5; D call uncertain. The CDR3 length is 14 residues. Per the germline V gene, CDR1 is LNHNV and CDR2 is YYDKDF (reference sequence). V gave up 1 base and J gave up 1 base, with 7 bases separating them. CDR3 loop: CATSRGQTQETQYF. DNA of the CDR3: TGTGCCACCAGCAGAGGACAAACCCAAGAGACCCAGTACTTC.

This clone was recorded a few times. The J gene is TRBJ1-1, the V gene TRBV18, with D perhaps TRBD1 (5 bases). The V and J ends lost 1 base and 11 bases respectively, with 14 bases between them. The CDR3 covers 13 residues. CDR1 and CDR2 from the germline V gene are KGHSH and LQKENI. The CDR3 spells CASSPLSGEGAFF. The DNA of the CDR3 is TGTGCCAGCTCACCACTCTCCGGGGAGGGGGCTTTCTTT.

The V gene is TRBV28, the J gene TRBJ2-5; D might be TRBD2 (5 bases). The CDR3 is made up of 15 amino acids. Trimming pared 6 bases from V and 5 bases from J, leaving 19 bases between. Germline loops: CDR1 MDHEN, CDR2 SYDVKM. The CDR3 sequence is CASRTQRPGMETQYF. The CDR3 DNA follows: TGTGCCAGCAGAACGCAGAGGCCGGGAATGGAGACCCAGTACTTC.

A few counts support this clone. This chain connects TRBV11-2 to TRBJ1-6, with D unclear. V lost 1 base and J lost 9, with 10 bases in between. From germline, CDR1 is SGHAT and CDR2 FQNNGV. The CDR3 length is 14 residues. The CDR3 sequence: CASSLAWGGSPLHF. CDR3 DNA: TGTGCCAGCAGCTTAGCTTGGGGAGGTTCACCCCTCCACTTT.

J is TRBJ2-7 and V is TRBV27, with 7 bases identical to TRBD1. Germline trimming cut 2 bases from V and 3 bases from J; bases unmatched to any gene: 4. Germline loops: CDR1 MNHEY, CDR2 SMNVEV (reference sequence). The CDR3 is 14 amino acids. The CDR3 nucleotides are TGTGCCAGCAGTTTAAACCGACAGGGCTACGAGCAGTACTTC. Protein product: CASSLNRQGYEQYF.

This chain joins TRBV7-2 and TRBJ2-7; 10 bases fit TRBD2. Germline V CDR1 and CDR2: SGHTA, FQGNSA. The CDR3 totals 17 residues. V was pared by 1 base and J by 1 base, with 7 bases of the junction left unmatched. CDR3 sequence (DNA): TGTGCCAGCAGCTTAGTGTTTAGGACTAGCGGATCCTACGAGCAGTACTTC. It encodes CASSLVFRTSGSYEQYF.

The rearrangement links TRBV11-2 to TRBJ1-2; no clear D. The V gene lost 1 base and the J gene lost 4 bases, with 16 bases spanning the gap. CDR3 length: 16 amino acids. Germline assignment: CDR1 SGHAT and CDR2 FQNNGV. CDR3 sequence (DNA): TGTGCCAGCAGCTTAGGGGCTCGGGGAAGGGTCTATGGCTACACCTTC. Translating it yields CASSLGARGRVYGYTF.

The chain carries TRBV7-6 and TRBJ1-1; 9 bases are shared with TRBD1. Germline CDR1 reads SGHVS; CDR2 reads FNYEAQ. Trimming removed 5 bases from V and 6 bases from J; junction bases left unmatched: 10. The CDR3 totals 15 residues. As DNA, the CDR3 is TGTGCCAGCAGCATTACAGGGGGCGCGGGCGCTGAAGCTTTCTTT. It specifies CASSITGGAGAEAFF.

This clone was seen a single time. The chain joins TRBV2 to TRBJ2-2; D is possibly TRBD1 (5 bases). Germline loops: CDR1 SNHLY, CDR2 FYNNEI. V was cut by 2 bases and J by 6 bases, with 7 bases left in between. This CDR3 contains 13 residues. The CDR3, as DNA: TGTGCCAGCAGTGAATTGGGGCCCGGGGAGCTGTTTTTT. This gives the protein CASSELGPGELFF.

The rearrangement uses TRBV2 and TRBJ1-2, with 7 nucleotides matching TRBD1. Germline lookup yields CDR1 SNHLY and CDR2 FYNNEI. J was trimmed by 4 bases and V by 6 bases; bases with no gene match: 11. The CDR3 runs 15 residues. CDR3 DNA sequence: TGTGCCAGCAGCGACTCAGGGGGAAAGGCCTATGGCTACACCTTC. Translated, it gives CASSDSGGKAYGYTF.

The chain uses TRBV5-1 and TRBJ2-7; D not certain. CDR3 size: 17 residues. Trimming cost V 2 bases and J 0 bases, with 18 bases left between them. Germline V CDR1 and CDR2: SGHRS, YFSETQ. The CDR3, as DNA: TGCGCCAGCAGCTTTTGGCCCCCGCGAGGAACCTCCTACGAGCAGTACTTC. It translates to CASSFWPPRGTSYEQYF.

V gene TRBV9 combines with J gene TRBJ2-5, with TRBD1 identical over 7 bases. V dropped 3 bases and J dropped 3; count of bases not matched to a gene: 5. The CDR3 loop spans 14 amino acids. The germline V gene has CDR1 SGDLS and CDR2 YYNGEE. CDR3 DNA: TGTGCCAGCAGCGCGGGACAGAGAAAAGAGACCCAGTACTTC. Amino acid sequence: CASSAGQRKETQYF.

J is TRBJ2-5 and V is TRBV2; 7 bases align to TRBD2. Germline V gene lookup returns CDR1 SNHLY and CDR2 FYNNEI. The CDR3 loop spans 15 amino acids. Germline trimming cut 7 bases from V and 2 bases from J; bases unmatched to any gene: 10. CDR3 DNA: TGTGCCAGCAAGAGAATGGGGGGGAATCAAGAGACCCAGTACTTC. This gives the protein CASKRMGGNQETQYF.

The V gene is TRBV28, the J gene TRBJ1-2; no reliable D call. Looked up from germline, CDR1 is MDHEN and CDR2 is SYDVKM. Trimming removed 5 bases from V and 8 bases from J, with 15 bases in between. This CDR3 is built from 13 residues. The CDR3 reads CASSPRHNPGYTF. The CDR3 DNA sequence: TGTGCCAGCAGTCCCCGACATAATCCAGGCTACACCTTC.

Turning to this clone: A much larger clone lies a single base off, so this may be a read error. This rearrangement joins TRBV7-3 to TRBJ1-4, with D possibly matching TRBD1 (5 bases). This CDR3 comprises 16 residues. Germline V CDR1 and CDR2: SGHTA, FQGTGA. CDR3 sequence: CASSSRDPATNGKLFF. In nucleotides, the CDR3 is TGTGCCAGCAGCTCTCGGGACCCTGCAACTAATGGAAAACTGTTTTTT.

The gene calls are TRBV2 and TRBJ2-1; no clear D gene. The CDR3 loop spans 11 amino acids. V lost 7 bases to trimming and J lost 10 bases, with 11 bases between them. Germline V gene sequence: CDR1 SNHLY, CDR2 FYNNEI. CDR3 sequence: CASKAAGEQFF. DNA for the CDR3: TGTGCCAGCAAGGCGGCCGGGGAGCAGTTCTTC. Combining the CDR3 with reference TRBV2 and TRBJ2-1 gives the whole variable domain EPEVTQTPSHQVTQMGQEVILRCVPISNHLYFYWYRQILGQKVEFLVSFYNNEISEKSEIFDDQFSVERPDGSNFTLKIRSTKLEDSAMYFCASKAAGEQFFGPGTRLTVL.

This rearrangement joins TRBV19 to TRBJ1-1; D perhaps matches TRBD1 (6 bases). V lost 8 bases and J 4 bases, leaving 14 bases between the germline ends. The CDR3 consists of 13 residues. Germline V gives CDR1 LNHDA, CDR2 SQIVND (reference sequence). The CDR3 loop reads CASSTGTGTEAFF. In DNA, the CDR3 is TGTGCCAGTTCTACAGGGACGGGCACTGAAGCTTTCTTT. Full variable domain (rest looked up from reference TRBV19 and TRBJ1-1): DGGITQSPKYLFRKEGQNVTLSCEQNLNHDAMYWYRQDPGQGLRLIYYSQIVNDFQKGDIAEGYSVSREKKESFPLTVTSAQKNPTAFYLCASSTGTGTEAFFGQGTRLTVV.

The gene calls are TRBV5-1 and TRBJ1-1; possible D gene TRBD1, 5 bases. The CDR3 covers 17 residues. V lost 0 bases and J 0 bases, leaving 15 bases between the germline ends. The V gene's germline CDR1 is SGHRS and CDR2 YFSETQ. The CDR3 DNA follows: TGCGCCAGCAGCTTGGTGGCAGGGAGTCCTCTGAACACTGAAGCTTTCTTT. Its protein product is CASSLVAGSPLNTEAFF.

This chain uses TRBV28 with TRBJ2-1; 8 nucleotides line up with TRBD2. The CDR3 sequence is 14 residues long. Trimming removed 8 bases from V and 10 bases from J; junction bases left unmatched: 13. Germline values: CDR1 MDHEN, CDR2 SYDVKM. The CDR3: CASLGTRPVSEQFF. In nucleotides, the CDR3 is TGTGCCAGCCTGGGGACTAGACCGGTATCAGAGCAGTTCTTC. The variable domain in full, completed from reference TRBV28 and TRBJ2-1, reads DVKVTQSSRYLVKRTGEKVFLECVQDMDHENMFWYRQDPGLGLRLIYFSYDVKMKEKGDIPEGYSVSREKKERFSLILESASTNQTSMYLCASLGTRPVSEQFFGPGTRLTVL.

The V gene is TRBV29-1, the J gene TRBJ2-1; 7 nucleotides match TRBD1. Germline trimming cut 4 bases from V and 6 bases from J; bases unmatched to any gene: 9. The CDR3 is 14 residues long. CDR1 and CDR2 (germline): SQVTM, ANQGSEA. The CDR3 sequence: CSVVEGAWGNEQFF. The CDR3 region has the DNA TGCAGCGTTGTAGAGGGGGCCTGGGGCAATGAGCAGTTCTTC.

The genes are TRBV2 and TRBJ2-1; 15 bases line up with TRBD2. The CDR3 length is 14 residues. CDR1 and CDR2 (germline): SNHLY, FYNNEI. V shed 5 bases and J 11 bases; nucleotides not matched to a gene: 4. CDR3 residues: CASSSGLAGGKQFF. CDR3 coding DNA: TGTGCCAGCAGTTCCGGACTAGCGGGAGGGAAGCAGTTCTTC.

V and J are TRBV2 and TRBJ1-1; D uncertain. Deletions cut 5 bases from V and 0 bases from J, with 13 bases between. The CDR3 consists of 15 residues. Germline V gene data show CDR1 as SNHLY and CDR2 as FYNNEI. CDR3 protein: CASSRKSAMNTEAFF. The CDR3 region has the DNA TGTGCCAGCAGTCGAAAATCGGCCATGAACACTGAAGCTTTCTTT. The whole variable domain, remainder taken from reference TRBV2 and TRBJ1-1, is EPEVTQTPSHQVTQMGQEVILRCVPISNHLYFYWYRQILGQKVEFLVSFYNNEISEKSEIFDDQFSVERPDGSNFTLKIRSTKLEDSAMYFCASSRKSAMNTEAFFGQGTRLTVV.

With respect to this clone: Other DNA variants within this sample encode the same CDR3. The chain links TRBV2 to TRBJ1-5, with TRBD1 identical over 8 bases. In germline, CDR1 is SNHLY, CDR2 FYNNEI. V was pared by 6 bases and J by 6 bases, with 4 bases of the junction left unmatched. The CDR3 spans 13 residues. The CDR3 loop reads CASRGTGGQPQHF. CDR3 in DNA: TGTGCCAGCAGGGGGACAGGCGGTCAGCCCCAGCATTTT.

As for this clone: Distinct nucleotide sequences in the sample also encode this CDR3. The rearrangement links TRBV5-6 to TRBJ1-1, with TRBD1 matching over 7 bases. The CDR3 has 13 residues. Germline V CDR1 and CDR2: SGHDT, YYEEEE. With V trimmed by 2 bases and J by 4 bases, 2 bases remained unmatched. The CDR3: CASSLDRATEAFF. DNA of the CDR3: TGTGCCAGCAGCTTAGACAGGGCCACTGAAGCTTTCTTT.

This chain joins TRBV14 and TRBJ1-2; the D is unclear. The CDR3 runs 15 residues. Germline V gives CDR1 SGHDN, CDR2 FVKESK. V lost 0 bases to trimming and J lost 4 bases, with 12 bases between them. The CDR3 nucleotides read TGTGCCAGCAGCCAAGATGCCAGAGTCGGCTATGGCTACACCTTC. Amino acid sequence: CASSQDARVGYGYTF. Full variable domain (outside the CDR3, taken from reference TRBV14 and TRBJ1-2): EAGVTQFPSHSVIEKGQTVTLRCDPISGHDNLYWYRRVMGKEIKFLLHFVKESKQDESGMPNNRFLAERTGGTYSTLKVQPAELEDSGVYFCASSQDARVGYGYTFGSGTRLTVV.

The CDR3 DNA reads as TGTGCCAGCAGCTTGGATATGACTGTCCTCAATGAGCAGTTCTTC. Protein sequence: CASSLDMTVLNEQFF. The V gene is TRBV5-4, the J gene TRBJ2-1; D is undetermined. Germline CDR1 SGHNT, CDR2 YYREEE (reference sequence). Trimming removed 0 bases at V and 6 bases at J, with 13 bases between. This CDR3 is built from 15 residues.

This chain joins TRBV27 and TRBJ2-3; 7 positions match TRBD2. Looked up from germline, CDR1 is MNHEY and CDR2 is SMNVEV (reference sequence). CDR3 length equals 13 residues. The V gene end was trimmed by 3 bases and the J gene end by 5 bases; junction bases not matched to a gene: 2. CDR3 coding DNA: TGTGCCAGCAGTTTTGGGAGGGAAGATACGCAGTATTTT. Protein product: CASSFGREDTQYF.

This sequence joins TRBV4-2 and TRBJ2-2, with a tentative D call TRBD1 (6 bases). V shed 5 bases and J shed 0 bases, with 13 bases lying between them. CDR3 length: 16 residues. Germline CDR1 reads LGHNA; CDR2 reads YNFKEQ. The CDR3: CASSTGQIANTGELFF. The CDR3 DNA is TGTGCCAGCAGCACTGGACAGATCGCGAACACCGGGGAGCTGTTTTTT.

V gene TRBV30 combines with J gene TRBJ2-7; D ambiguous. V lost 5 bases, J lost 6 bases, and 20 bases lay in between. This CDR3 region has 14 residues. Germline V lookup: CDR1 GTSNPN, CDR2 SVGIG (reference sequence). This CDR3 reads CAWLFGHPPFEQYF. The CDR3 coding sequence is TGTGCCTGGCTTTTTGGGCACCCGCCGTTCGAGCAGTACTTC.

This clone was counted once. V usage is TRBV5-1 and J usage is TRBJ2-2; D is uncertain. Germline assignment: CDR1 SGHRS and CDR2 YFSETQ. The CDR3 has 13 residues. V lost 9 bases and J 0 bases, leaving 9 bases between the germline ends. The CDR3 DNA is TGCGCCACCTCGAAAACGAACACCGGGGAGCTGTTTTTT. Protein: CATSKTNTGELFF.

V gene TRBV6-1 combines with J gene TRBJ2-1; TRBD1 matches 9 bases. Per the germline V gene, CDR1 is MNHNS and CDR2 is SASEGT. With V trimmed by 4 bases and J by 4 bases, 8 bases remained unmatched. CDR3 size: 16 residues. This CDR3 reads CASSGSGTGIYNEQFF. The CDR3 nucleotides read TGTGCCAGCAGTGGATCCGGGACAGGGATATACAATGAGCAGTTCTTC.